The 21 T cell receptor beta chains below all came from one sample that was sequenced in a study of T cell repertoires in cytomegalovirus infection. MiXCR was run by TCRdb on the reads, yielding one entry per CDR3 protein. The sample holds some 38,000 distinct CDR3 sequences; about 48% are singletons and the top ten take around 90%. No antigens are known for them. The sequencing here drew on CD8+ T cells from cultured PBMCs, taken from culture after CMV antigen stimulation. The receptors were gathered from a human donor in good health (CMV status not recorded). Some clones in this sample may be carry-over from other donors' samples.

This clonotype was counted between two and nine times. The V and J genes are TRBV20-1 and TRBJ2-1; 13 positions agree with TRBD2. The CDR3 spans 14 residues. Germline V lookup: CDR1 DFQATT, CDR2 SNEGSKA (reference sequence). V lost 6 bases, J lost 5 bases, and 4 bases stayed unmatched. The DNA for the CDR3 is TGCAGTGCACGACTAGCGGGAGGCAACAATGAGCAGTTCTTC. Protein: CSARLAGGNNEQFF.

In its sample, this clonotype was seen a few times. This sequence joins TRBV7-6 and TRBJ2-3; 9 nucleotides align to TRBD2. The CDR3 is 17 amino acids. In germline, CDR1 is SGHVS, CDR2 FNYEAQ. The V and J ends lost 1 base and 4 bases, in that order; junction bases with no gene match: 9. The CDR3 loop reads CASSLDLPGLASDTQYF. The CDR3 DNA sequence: TGTGCCAGCAGCTTAGATCTCCCGGGACTAGCCTCAGATACGCAGTATTTT.

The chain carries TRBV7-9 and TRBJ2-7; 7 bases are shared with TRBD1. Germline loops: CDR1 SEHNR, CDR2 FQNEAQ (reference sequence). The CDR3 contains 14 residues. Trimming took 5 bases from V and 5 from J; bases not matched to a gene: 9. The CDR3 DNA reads TGTGCCAGCAGCCAGACAGGGTCTGGGAACGAGCAGTACTTC. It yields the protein CASSQTGSGNEQYF.

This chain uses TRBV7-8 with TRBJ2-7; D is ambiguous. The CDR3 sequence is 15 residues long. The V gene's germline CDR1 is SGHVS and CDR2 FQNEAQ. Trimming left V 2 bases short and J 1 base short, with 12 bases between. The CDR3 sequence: CASSLLMLGSYEQYF. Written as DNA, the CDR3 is TGTGCCAGCAGCTTATTGATGCTGGGTTCCTACGAGCAGTACTTC.

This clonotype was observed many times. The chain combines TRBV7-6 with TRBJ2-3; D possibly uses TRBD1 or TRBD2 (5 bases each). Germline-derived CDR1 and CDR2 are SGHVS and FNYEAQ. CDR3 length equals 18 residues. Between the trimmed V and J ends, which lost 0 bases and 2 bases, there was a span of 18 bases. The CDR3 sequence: CASSLASWGREYTDTQYF. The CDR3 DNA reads TGTGCCAGCAGCTTAGCGAGCTGGGGGAGAGAGTACACAGATACGCAGTATTTT.

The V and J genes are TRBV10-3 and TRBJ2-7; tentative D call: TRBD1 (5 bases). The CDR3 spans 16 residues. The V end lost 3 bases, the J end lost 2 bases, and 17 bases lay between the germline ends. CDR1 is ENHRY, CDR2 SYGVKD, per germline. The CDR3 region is CAISDLPGNAAYEQYF. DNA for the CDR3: TGTGCCATCAGTGATCTCCCAGGGAACGCGGCCTACGAGCAGTACTTC.

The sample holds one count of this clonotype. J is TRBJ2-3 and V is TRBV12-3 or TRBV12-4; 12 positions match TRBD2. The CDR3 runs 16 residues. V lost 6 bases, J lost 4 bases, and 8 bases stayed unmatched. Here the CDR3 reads CASRSMTSGSPDTQYF. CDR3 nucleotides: TGTGCCAGCAGGTCGATGACTAGCGGGAGCCCAGATACGCAGTATTTT.

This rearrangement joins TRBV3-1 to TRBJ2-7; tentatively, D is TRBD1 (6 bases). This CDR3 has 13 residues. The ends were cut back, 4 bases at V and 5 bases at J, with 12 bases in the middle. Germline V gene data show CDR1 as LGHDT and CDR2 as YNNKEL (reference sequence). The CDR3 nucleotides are TGTGCCAGCAGCCCCTCCACAGGGCACGAGCAGTACTTC. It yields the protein CASSPSTGHEQYF.

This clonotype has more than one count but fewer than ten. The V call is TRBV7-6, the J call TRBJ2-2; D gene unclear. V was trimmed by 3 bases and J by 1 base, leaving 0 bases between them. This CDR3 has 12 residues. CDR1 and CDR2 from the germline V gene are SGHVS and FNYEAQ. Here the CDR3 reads CASSLNTGELFF. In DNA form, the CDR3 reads TGTGCCAGCAGCTTGAACACCGGGGAGCTGTTTTTT.

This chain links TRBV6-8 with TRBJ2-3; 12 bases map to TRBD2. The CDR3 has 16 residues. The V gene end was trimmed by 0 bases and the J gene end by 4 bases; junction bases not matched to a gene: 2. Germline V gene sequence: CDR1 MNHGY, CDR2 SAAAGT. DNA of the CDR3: TGTGCCAGCAGTTACTCCCCTAGCGGGGGGGCAGATACGCAGTATTTT. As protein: CASSYSPSGGADTQYF.

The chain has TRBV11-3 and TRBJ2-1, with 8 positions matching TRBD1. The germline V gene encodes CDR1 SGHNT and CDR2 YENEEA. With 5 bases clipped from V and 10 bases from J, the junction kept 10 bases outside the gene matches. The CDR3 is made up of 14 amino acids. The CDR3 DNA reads TGTGCCAGCAGCCGTGCTGACAGGGGCCGGGAGCAGTTCTTC. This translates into CASSRADRGREQFF. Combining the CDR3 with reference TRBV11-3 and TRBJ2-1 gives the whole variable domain EAGVVQSPRYKIIEKKQPVAFWCNPISGHNTLYWYLQNLGQGPELLIRYENEEAVDDSQLPKDRFSAERLKGVDSTLKIQPAELGDSAVYLCASSRADRGREQFFGPGTRLTVL.

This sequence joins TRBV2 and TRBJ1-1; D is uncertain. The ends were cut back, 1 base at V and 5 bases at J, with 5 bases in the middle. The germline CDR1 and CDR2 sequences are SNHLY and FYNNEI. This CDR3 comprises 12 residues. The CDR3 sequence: CASSEGGTEAFF. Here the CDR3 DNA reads TGTGCCAGCAGTGAAGGTGGAACTGAAGCTTTCTTT. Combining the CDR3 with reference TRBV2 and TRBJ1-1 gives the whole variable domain EPEVTQTPSHQVTQMGQEVILRCVPISNHLYFYWYRQILGQKVEFLVSFYNNEISEKSEIFDDQFSVERPDGSNFTLKIRSTKLEDSAMYFCASSEGGTEAFFGQGTRLTVV.

This chain's CDR3 is CASSVTSGDTQYF. The CDR3 region has the DNA TGTGCCAGCAGCGTGACTAGCGGAGATACGCAGTATTTT. The V gene is TRBV9, the J gene TRBJ2-3; TRBD2 matches at 9 bases. Per germline, CDR1 SGDLS and CDR2 YYNGEE. There are 13 residues in the CDR3. The V and J ends lost 2 bases and 5 bases, in that order; junction bases with no gene match: 0. Full variable domain (missing parts from reference TRBV9 and TRBJ2-3): DSGVTQTPKHLITATGQRVTLRCSPRSGDLSVYWYQQSLDQGLQFLIQYYNGEERAKGNILERFSAQQFPDLHSELNLSSLELGDSALYFCASSVTSGDTQYFGPGTRLTVL.

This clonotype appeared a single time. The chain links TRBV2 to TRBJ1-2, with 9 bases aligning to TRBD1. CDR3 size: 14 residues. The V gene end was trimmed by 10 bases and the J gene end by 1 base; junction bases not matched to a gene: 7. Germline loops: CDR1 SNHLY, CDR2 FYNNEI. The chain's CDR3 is CAILGDRVNYGYTF. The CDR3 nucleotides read TGTGCCATCCTGGGGGACAGGGTTAACTATGGCTACACCTTC.

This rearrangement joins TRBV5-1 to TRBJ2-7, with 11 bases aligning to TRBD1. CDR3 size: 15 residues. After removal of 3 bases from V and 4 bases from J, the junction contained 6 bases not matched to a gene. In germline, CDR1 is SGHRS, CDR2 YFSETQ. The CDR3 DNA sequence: TGCGCCAGCAGCTACGGACAGGGGGCGCGATACGAGCAGTACTTC. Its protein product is CASSYGQGARYEQYF.

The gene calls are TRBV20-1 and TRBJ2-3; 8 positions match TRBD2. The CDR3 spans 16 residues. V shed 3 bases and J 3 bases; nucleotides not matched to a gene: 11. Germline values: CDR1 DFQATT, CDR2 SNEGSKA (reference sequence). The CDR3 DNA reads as TGCAGTGCTAGGTGGAGGAGCGGGGGCTTAACAGATACGCAGTATTTT. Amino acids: CSARWRSGGLTDTQYF.

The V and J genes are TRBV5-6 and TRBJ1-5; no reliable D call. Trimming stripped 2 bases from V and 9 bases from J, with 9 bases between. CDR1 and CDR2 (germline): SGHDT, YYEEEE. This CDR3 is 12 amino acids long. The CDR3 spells CASSFRQRPQHF. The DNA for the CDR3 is TGTGCCAGCAGCTTCCGGCAGAGGCCCCAGCATTTT.

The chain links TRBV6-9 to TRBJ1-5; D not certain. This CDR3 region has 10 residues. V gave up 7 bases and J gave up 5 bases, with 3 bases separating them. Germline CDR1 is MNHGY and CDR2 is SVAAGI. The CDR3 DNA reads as TGTGCCAGCACCCATCAGCCCCAGCATTTT. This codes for CASTHQPQHF.

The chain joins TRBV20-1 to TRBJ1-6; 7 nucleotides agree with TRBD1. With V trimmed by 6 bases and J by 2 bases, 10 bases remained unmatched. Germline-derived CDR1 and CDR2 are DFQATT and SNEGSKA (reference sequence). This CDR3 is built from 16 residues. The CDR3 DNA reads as TGCAGTGCCCCACTAGGGGACAGAGCCTATAATTCACCCCTCCACTTT. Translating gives CSAPLGDRAYNSPLHF.

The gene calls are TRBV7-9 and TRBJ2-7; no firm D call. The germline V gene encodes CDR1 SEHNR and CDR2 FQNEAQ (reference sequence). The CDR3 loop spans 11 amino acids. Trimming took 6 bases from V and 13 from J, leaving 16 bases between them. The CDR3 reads CASRKDRFIYF. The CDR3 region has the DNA TGTGCCAGCAGAAAAGATCGATTTATTTACTTC.

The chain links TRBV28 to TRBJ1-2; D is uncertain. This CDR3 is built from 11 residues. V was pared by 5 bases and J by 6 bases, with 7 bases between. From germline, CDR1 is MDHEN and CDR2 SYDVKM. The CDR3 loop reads CASSIWNGYTF. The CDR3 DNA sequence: TGTGCCAGCAGTATTTGGAATGGCTACACCTTC.